This TCR beta chain was profiled in a study of blood T cell repertoires in COVID-19. Study-level background: The analysed material was cDNA or gDNA that came from T cells, B-cell-depleted T cells, or PBMCs.

Libraries were prepared by immunoSEQ multiplex PCR; TCRdb keeps only in-frame clonotypes and omits some of them. The data hold 130,000 or so clones, with 84% observed a single time. V lost 0 bases to trimming and J lost 0 bases, with 15 bases between them. Germline V gene data show CDR1 as SGDLS and CDR2 as YYNGEE. This CDR3 contains 17 residues. V is TRBV9 and J is TRBJ1-2; D is ambiguous. The receptor was isolated from a man in his 60s with acute or convalescent COVID-19. Specimen: peripheral blood. The CDR3, as DNA: TGTGCCAGCAGCGTAGGAGGGTCGTGGGTCTCTAACTATGGCTACACCTTC. It translates to CASSVGGSWVSNYGYTF. The whole variable domain, filled in from reference TRBV9 and TRBJ1-2, reads DSGVTQTPKHLITATGQRVTLRCSPRSGDLSVYWYQQSLDQGLQFLIQYYNGEERAKGNILERFSAQQFPDLHSELNLSSLELGDSALYFCASSVGGSWVSNYGYTFGSGTRLTVV.